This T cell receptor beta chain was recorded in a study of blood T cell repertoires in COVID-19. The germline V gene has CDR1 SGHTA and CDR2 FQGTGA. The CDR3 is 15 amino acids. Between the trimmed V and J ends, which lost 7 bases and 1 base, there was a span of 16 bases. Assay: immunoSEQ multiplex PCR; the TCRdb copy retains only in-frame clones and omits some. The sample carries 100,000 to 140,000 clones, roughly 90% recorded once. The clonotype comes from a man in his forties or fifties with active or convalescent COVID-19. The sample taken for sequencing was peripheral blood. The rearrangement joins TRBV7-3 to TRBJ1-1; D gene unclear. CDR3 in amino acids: CASTTAVLQNTEAFF. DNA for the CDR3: TGTGCCAGCACCACAGCGGTACTCCAGAACACTGAAGCTTTCTTT.